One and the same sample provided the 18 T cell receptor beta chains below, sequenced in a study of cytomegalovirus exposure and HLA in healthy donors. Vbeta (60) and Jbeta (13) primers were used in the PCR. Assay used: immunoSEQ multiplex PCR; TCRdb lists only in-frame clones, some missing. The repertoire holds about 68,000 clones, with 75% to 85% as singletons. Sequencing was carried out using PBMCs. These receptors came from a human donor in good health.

CDR3 amino acids: CARKVEGVWNEQFF. CDR3 nucleotides: TGTGCCCGCAAGGTAGAGGGGGTTTGGAATGAGCAGTTCTTC. The chain employs TRBV28 and TRBJ2-1, with D tentatively TRBD1 (6 bases). Germline V CDR1 and CDR2: MDHEN, SYDVKM. The CDR3 consists of 14 residues. Trimming shortened V by 11 bases and J by 7 bases, and 21 bases separated the two germline ends. Using reference TRBV28 and TRBJ2-1 for the parts outside the CDR3, the full variable domain is DVKVTQSSRYLVKRTGEKVFLECVQDMDHENMFWYRQDPGLGLRLIYFSYDVKMKEKGDIPEGYSVSREKKERFSLILESASTNQTSMYLCARKVEGVWNEQFFGPGTRLTVL.

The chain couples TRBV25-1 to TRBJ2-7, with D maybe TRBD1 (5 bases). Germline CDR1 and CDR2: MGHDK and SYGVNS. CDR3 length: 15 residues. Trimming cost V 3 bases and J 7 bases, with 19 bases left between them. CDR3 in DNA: TGTGCCAGCAGTGATGCCCCCGCAGGGTTAGGGGAGCAGTACTTC. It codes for CASSDAPAGLGEQYF.

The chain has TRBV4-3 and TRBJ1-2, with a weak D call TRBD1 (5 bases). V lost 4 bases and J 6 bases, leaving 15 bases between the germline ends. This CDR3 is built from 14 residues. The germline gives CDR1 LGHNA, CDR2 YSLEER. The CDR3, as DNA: TGCGCCAGCAGCCGCATGCAATTCAGGGATGGCTACACCTTC. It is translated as CASSRMQFRDGYTF.

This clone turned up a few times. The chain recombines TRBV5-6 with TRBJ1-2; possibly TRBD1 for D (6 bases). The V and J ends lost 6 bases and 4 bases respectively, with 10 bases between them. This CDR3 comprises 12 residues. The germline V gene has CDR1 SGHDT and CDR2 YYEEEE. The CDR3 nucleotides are TGTGCCAGCACAGGGGCCCGCTATGGCTACACCTTC. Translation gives CASTGARYGYTF.

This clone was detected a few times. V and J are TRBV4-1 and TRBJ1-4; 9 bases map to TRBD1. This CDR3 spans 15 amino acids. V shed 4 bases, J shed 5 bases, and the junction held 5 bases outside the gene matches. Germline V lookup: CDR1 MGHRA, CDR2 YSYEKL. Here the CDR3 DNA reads TGCGCCAGCAGCCTAAGACAGGGGGAGAATGAAAAACTGTTTTTT. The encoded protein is CASSLRQGENEKLFF.

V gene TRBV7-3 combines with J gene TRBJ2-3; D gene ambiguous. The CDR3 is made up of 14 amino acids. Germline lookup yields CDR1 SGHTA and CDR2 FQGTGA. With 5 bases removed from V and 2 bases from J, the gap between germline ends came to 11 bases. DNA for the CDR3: TGTGCCAGCAGCCAAGAAGGAGCCACAGATACGCAGTATTTT. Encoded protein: CASSQEGATDTQYF.

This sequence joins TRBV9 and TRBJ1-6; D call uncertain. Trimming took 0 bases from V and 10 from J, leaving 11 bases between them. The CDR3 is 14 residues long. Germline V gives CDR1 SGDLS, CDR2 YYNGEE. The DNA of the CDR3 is TGTGCCAGCAGCGTAGGAGTGGGAGGGTCACCCCTCCACTTT. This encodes CASSVGVGGSPLHF.

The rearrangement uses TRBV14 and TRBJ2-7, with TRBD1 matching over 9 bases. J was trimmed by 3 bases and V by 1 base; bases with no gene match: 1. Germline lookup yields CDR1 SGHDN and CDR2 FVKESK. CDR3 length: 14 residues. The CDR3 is CASSQGTGDYEQYF. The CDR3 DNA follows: TGTGCCAGCAGCCAAGGGACAGGGGACTACGAGCAGTACTTC.

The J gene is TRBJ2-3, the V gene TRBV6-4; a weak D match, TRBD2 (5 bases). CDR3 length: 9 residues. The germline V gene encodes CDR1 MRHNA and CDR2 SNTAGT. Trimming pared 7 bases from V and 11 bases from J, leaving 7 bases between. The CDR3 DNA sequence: TGTGCCAGCAAGACTAAGCAGTATTTT. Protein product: CASKTKQYF.

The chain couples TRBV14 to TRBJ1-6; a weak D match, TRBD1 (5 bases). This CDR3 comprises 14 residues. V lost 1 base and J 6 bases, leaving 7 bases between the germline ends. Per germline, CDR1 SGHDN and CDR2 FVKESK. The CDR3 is CASSQVQGNSPLHF. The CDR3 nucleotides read TGTGCCAGCAGCCAAGTGCAGGGTAATTCACCCCTCCACTTT.

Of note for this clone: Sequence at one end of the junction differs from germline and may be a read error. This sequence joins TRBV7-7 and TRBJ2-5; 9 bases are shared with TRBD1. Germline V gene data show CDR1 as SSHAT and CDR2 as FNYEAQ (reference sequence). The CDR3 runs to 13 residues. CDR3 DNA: TGTGCTAGCAGCTTAGGGACAGGGGAGACCCAGTACTTC. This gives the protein CASSLGTGETQYF.

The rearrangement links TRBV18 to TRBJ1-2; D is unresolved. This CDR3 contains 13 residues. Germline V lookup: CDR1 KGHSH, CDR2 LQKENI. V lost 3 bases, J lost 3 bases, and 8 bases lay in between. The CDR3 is CASSPLGDYGYTF. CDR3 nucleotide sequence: TGTGCCAGCTCACCCCTCGGAGACTATGGCTACACCTTC.

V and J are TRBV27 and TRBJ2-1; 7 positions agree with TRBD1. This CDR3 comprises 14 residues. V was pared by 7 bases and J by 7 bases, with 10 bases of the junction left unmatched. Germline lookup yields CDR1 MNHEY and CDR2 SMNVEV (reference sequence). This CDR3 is CASIRDRSVNEQFF. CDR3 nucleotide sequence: TGTGCCAGCATACGGGACAGATCCGTAAATGAGCAGTTCTTC.

The CDR3 loop is CASSLRGSNEQFF. The DNA for the CDR3 is TGTGCCAGCAGCTTGCGAGGTTCCAATGAGCAGTTCTTC. This rearrangement joins TRBV5-4 to TRBJ2-1; D is unclear. CDR1 and CDR2 from the germline V gene are SGHNT and YYREEE (reference sequence). This CDR3 is built from 13 residues. Trimming cost V 1 base and J 6 bases, with 8 bases left between them.

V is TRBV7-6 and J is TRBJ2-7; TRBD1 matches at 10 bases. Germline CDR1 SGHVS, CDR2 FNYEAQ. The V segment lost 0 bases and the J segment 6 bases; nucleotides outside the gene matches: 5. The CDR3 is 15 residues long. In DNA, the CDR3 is TGTGCCAGCAGCTTAGCGCCGGGACAGGGGTTCGAGCAGTACTTC. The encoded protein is CASSLAPGQGFEQYF.

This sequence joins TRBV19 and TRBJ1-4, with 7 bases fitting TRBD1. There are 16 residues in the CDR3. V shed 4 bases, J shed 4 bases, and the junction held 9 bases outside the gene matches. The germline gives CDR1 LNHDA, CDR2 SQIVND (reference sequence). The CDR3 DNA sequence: TGTGCCAGTAGTACCCCTACAGGGGACGGTAATGAAAAACTGTTTTTT. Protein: CASSTPTGDGNEKLFF.

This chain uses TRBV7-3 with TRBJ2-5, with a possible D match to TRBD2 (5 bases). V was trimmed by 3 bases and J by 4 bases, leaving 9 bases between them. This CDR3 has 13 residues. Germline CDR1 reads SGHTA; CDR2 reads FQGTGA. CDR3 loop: CASSFGNGETQYF. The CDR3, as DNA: TGTGCCAGCAGCTTCGGGAATGGAGAGACCCAGTACTTC.

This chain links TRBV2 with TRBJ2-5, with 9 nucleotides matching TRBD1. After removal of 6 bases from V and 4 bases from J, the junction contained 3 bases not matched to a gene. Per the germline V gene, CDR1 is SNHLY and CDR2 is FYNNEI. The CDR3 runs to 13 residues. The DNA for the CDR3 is TGTGCCAGCAGAACAGGGGGCGGAGAGACCCAGTACTTC. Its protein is CASRTGGGETQYF.